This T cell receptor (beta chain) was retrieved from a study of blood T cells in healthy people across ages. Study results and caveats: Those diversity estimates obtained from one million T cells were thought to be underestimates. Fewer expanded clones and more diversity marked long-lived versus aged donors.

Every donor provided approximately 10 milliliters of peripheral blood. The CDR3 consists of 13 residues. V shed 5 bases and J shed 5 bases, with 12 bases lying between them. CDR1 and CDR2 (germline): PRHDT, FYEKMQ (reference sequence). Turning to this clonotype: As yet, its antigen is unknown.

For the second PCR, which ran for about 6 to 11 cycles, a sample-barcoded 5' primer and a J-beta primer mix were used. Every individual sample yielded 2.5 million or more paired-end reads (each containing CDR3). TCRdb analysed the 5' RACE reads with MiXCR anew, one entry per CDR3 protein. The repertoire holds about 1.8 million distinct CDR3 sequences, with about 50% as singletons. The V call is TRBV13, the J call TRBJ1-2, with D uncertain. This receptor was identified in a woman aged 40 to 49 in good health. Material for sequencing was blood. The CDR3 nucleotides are TGTGCCAGCAGCGGTTCCGAGAAGTATGGCTACACCTTC. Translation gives CASSGSEKYGYTF.